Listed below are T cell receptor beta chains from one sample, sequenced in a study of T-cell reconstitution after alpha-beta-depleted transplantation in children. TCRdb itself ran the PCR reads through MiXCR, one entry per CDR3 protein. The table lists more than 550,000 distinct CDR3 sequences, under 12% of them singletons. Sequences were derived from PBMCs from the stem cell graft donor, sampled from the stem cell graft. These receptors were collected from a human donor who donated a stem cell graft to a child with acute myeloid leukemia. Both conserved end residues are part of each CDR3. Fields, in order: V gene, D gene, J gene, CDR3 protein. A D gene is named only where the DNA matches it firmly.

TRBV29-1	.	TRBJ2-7	CSVEDQGPYEQYF
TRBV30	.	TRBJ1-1	CSWRDGGTEAFF
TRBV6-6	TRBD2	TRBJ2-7	CASTASGSYEQYF
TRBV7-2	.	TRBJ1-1	CASSLWGRGRNTEAFF
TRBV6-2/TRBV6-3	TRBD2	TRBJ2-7	CASSYETDGTSGGPYEQYF
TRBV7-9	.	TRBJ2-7	CASSSLGGGETYEQYF
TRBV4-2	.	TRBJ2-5	CASSQLLAAYQGETQYF
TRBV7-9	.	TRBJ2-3	CASSPVADFLGTQYF
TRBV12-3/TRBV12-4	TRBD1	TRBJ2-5	CASRSGTGFQETQYF
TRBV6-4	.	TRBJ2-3	CASSDWGGRQDTQYF
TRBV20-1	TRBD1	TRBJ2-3	CSAPRGQGATQYF
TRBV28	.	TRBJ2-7	CASSPVMFEQYF
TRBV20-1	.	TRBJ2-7	CSATPGAATYEQYF
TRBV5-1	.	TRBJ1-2	CASSEDSYGYTF
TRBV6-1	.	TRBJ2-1	CASSEERGFYNEQFF
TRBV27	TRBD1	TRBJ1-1	CASRNHRGSDTEAFF
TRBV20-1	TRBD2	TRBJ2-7	CSAPLAAGAYEQYF
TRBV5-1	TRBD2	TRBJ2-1	CASSLSTSGPYNEQFF
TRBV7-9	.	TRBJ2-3	CASSLARVPLSTDTQYF
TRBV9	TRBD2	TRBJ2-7	CASSTSGGSSYEQYF
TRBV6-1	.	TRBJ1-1	CASSGYRERTEAFF
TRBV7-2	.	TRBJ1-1	CASSLRQGRTLNTEAFF
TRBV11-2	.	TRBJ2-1	CASSLEGPYGYNEQFF
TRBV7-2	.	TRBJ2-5	CASSLGTSRGETQYF
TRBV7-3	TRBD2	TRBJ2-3	CASSTGTSGGTDTQYF
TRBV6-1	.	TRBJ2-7	CASSGLTVSYEQYF
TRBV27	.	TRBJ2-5	CASSPLSSQETQYF
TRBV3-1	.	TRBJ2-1	CASSQVRSREQFF
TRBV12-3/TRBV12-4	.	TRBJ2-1	CASSLVRGEQFF
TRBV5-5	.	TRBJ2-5	CASSLALRRFQETQYF
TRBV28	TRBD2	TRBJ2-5	CASSWASGTKETQYF
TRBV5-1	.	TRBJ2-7	CASSQFDRDYEQYF
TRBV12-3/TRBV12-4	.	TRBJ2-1	CASKAGSSYNEQFF
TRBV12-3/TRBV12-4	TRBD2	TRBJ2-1	CASSLHLGLAGVNEQFF
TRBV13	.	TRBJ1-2	CASSLTKGDYGYTF
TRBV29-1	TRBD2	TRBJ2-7	CSVGALQRRREEAYEQYF
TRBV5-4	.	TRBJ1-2	CASSTGGPGIGGYTF
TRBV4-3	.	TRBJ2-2	CASSLMTAPDTGELFF
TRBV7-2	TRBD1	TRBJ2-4	CASSGTGAPIAKNIQYF
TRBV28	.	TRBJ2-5	CASRSPQETQYF
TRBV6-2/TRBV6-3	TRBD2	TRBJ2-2	CASISMSGRSTGELFF
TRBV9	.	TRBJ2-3	CASSVEGSTDTQYF
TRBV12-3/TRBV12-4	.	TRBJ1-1	CASSPWSQNTEAFF
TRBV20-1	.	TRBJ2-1	CSASILAGRHEQFF
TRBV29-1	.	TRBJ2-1	CSVEGGEYYNEQFF
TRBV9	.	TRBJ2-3	CASSEGFGALLDTQYF
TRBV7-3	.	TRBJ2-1	CASRLTGTPAGDEQFF